Listed here are 5 T cell receptor beta chains from one sample, sequenced in a study of cytomegalovirus exposure and HLA in healthy donors. Primers included in the PCR were 60 Vbeta and 13 Jbeta primers. Using immunoSEQ multiplex PCR, the repertoire was profiled, and TCRdb retains in-frame clones only, with some absent. The sample records 100,000 to 150,000 clones, 84% being singletons. The material sequenced was PBMCs. These TCRs come from a young woman in good health and CMV-seropositive.

This chain connects TRBV2 to TRBJ1-1; 11 nucleotides match TRBD1. Germline assignment: CDR1 SNHLY and CDR2 FYNNEI. The V segment lost 4 bases and the J segment 4 bases; nucleotides outside the gene matches: 14. This CDR3 spans 18 amino acids. The CDR3 DNA reads as TGTGCCAGCAGTGCCCCGGGACAGGGGGTGTCCCTTTCCACTGAAGCTTTCTTT. It encodes CASSAPGQGVSLSTEAFF. The full variable domain, completed using reference TRBV2 and TRBJ1-1, is EPEVTQTPSHQVTQMGQEVILRCVPISNHLYFYWYRQILGQKVEFLVSFYNNEISEKSEIFDDQFSVERPDGSNFTLKIRSTKLEDSAMYFCASSAPGQGVSLSTEAFFGQGTRLTVV.

The V call is TRBV11-2, the J call TRBJ2-3; 8 nucleotides line up with TRBD1. Per germline, CDR1 SGHAT and CDR2 FQNNGV. The junction had 14 bases not matched to a gene; V was cut back by 0 bases and J by 6 bases. The CDR3 runs to 18 residues. The CDR3 is CASSLEFGGWTGKDTQYF. Here the CDR3 DNA reads TGTGCCAGCAGCTTAGAGTTCGGCGGCTGGACAGGGAAGGATACGCAGTATTTT.

The rearrangement uses TRBV5-6 and TRBJ2-7, with D possibly matching TRBD2 (5 bases). The V gene lost 0 bases and the J gene lost 7 bases, with 17 bases spanning the gap. This CDR3 region has 15 residues. Germline lookup yields CDR1 SGHDT and CDR2 YYEEEE. CDR3 sequence (DNA): TGTGCCAGCAGCTTGGGAAAGGGCCCCTCGGGGGAGCAGTACTTC. This encodes CASSLGKGPSGEQYF.

This clone occurred a few times. The genes are TRBV9 and TRBJ2-1; D is uncertain. Per the germline V gene, CDR1 is SGDLS and CDR2 is YYNGEE. This CDR3 contains 14 residues. Deletions cut 4 bases from V and 3 bases from J, with 11 bases between. In nucleotides, the CDR3 is TGTGCCAGCAGCCCCCCCGGCGGCTACAATGAGCAGTTCTTC. This codes for CASSPPGGYNEQFF.

The rearrangement uses TRBV20-1 and TRBJ1-2; no clear D. Trimming took off 5 bases at V and 3 bases at J, with 7 bases between the two ends. The CDR3 extends over 11 amino acids. Germline V gene lookup returns CDR1 DFQATT and CDR2 SNEGSKA (reference sequence). The chain's CDR3 is CSAQADYGYTF. Written as DNA, the CDR3 is TGCAGTGCTCAGGCTGACTATGGCTACACCTTC.